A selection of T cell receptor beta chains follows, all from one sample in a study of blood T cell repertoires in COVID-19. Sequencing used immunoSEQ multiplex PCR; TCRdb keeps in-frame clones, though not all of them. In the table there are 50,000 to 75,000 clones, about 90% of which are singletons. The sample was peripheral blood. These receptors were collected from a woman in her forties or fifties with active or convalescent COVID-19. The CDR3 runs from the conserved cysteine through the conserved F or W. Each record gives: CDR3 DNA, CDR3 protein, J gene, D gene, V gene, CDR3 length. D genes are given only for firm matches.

CDR3 DNA: TGTGCCAGCAGGGGGGGTAGCATCGTTCACAATGAGCAGTTCTTC
CDR3 protein: CASRGGSIVHNEQFF
J gene: TRBJ2-1
D gene: .
V gene: TRBV6-6
CDR3 length: 15

CDR3 DNA: TGTGCCAGCAGTGACTCCGTGGCGGGAGGTGCAGATACGCAGTATTTT
CDR3 protein: CASSDSVAGGADTQYF
J gene: TRBJ2-3
D gene: TRBD2
V gene: TRBV6-4
CDR3 length: 16

CDR3 DNA: TGTGCCAGCAGTTCGAGACAGCCGAATATGAACACTGAAGCTTTCTTT
CDR3 protein: CASSSRQPNMNTEAFF
J gene: TRBJ1-1
D gene: .
V gene: TRBV6-2/TRBV6-3
CDR3 length: 16

CDR3 DNA: TGTGCCAGCAGCGTAGGCACACGCACAGATACGCAGTATTTT
CDR3 protein: CASSVGTRTDTQYF
J gene: TRBJ2-3
D gene: .
V gene: TRBV9
CDR3 length: 14

CDR3 DNA: TGTGCCAGTCACAGCCTTGCCGAAACCCTGATGAACACTGAAGCTTTCTTT
CDR3 protein: CASHSLAETLMNTEAFF
J gene: TRBJ1-1
D gene: .
V gene: TRBV19
CDR3 length: 17

CDR3 DNA: TGTGCCAGCAGCCCGACTAGCGGGATATACGAGCAGTACTTC
CDR3 protein: CASSPTSGIYEQYF
J gene: TRBJ2-7
D gene: TRBD2
V gene: TRBV9
CDR3 length: 14

CDR3 DNA: TGCGCCAGCAGCTTGGAGGACGACAGGTGGACAGATACGCAGTATTTT
CDR3 protein: CASSLEDDRWTDTQYF
J gene: TRBJ2-3
D gene: .
V gene: TRBV5-1
CDR3 length: 16

CDR3 DNA: TGTGCCAGCAGCCCGTATCAGGGGGACTCCAATACGCAGTATTTT
CDR3 protein: CASSPYQGDSNTQYF
J gene: TRBJ2-3
D gene: .
V gene: TRBV4-2
CDR3 length: 15

CDR3 DNA: TGTGCCAGCAGTTACGGGAACTATGGCTACACCTTC
CDR3 protein: CASSYGNYGYTF
J gene: TRBJ1-2
D gene: .
V gene: TRBV25-1
CDR3 length: 12

CDR3 DNA: TGTGCCAGCAGCTTGGATACCGGGACAGGGCGCTCCTACAATGAGCAGTTCTTC
CDR3 protein: CASSLDTGTGRSYNEQFF
J gene: TRBJ2-1
D gene: TRBD1
V gene: TRBV5-6
CDR3 length: 18